This T cell receptor (beta chain) is from a study of early T cells in non-severe SARS-CoV-2 infection. About the study: Unpaired chains resulted from sequencing bulk RNA of unsorted whole blood.

Using its own MiXCR run on the 5' RACE reads, TCRdb lists one record per CDR3 protein. The sample consists of about 52,000 distinct CDR3 sequences, around a tenth of them appearing once. This clonotype was seen ten or more times. No antigen is known for it. Germline values: CDR1 MDHEN, CDR2 SYDVKM. Germline trimming cut 5 bases from V and 6 bases from J; bases unmatched to any gene: 9. The CDR3 covers 14 residues. Study results and caveats: Anti-spike CD8 responses were favored by VDJdb matching, which missed private and CD4 specificities.

The rearrangement links TRBV28 to TRBJ1-2; 7 positions match TRBD1. This receptor was obtained from an adult who was a healthcare worker with PCR-confirmed SARS-CoV-2 infection or an uninfected control (not recorded which). The specimen sequenced was whole blood. As DNA, the CDR3 is TGTGCCAGCAGTCCTTCGACAGGGTGGGATGGCTACACCTTC. Translated, it gives CASSPSTGWDGYTF.